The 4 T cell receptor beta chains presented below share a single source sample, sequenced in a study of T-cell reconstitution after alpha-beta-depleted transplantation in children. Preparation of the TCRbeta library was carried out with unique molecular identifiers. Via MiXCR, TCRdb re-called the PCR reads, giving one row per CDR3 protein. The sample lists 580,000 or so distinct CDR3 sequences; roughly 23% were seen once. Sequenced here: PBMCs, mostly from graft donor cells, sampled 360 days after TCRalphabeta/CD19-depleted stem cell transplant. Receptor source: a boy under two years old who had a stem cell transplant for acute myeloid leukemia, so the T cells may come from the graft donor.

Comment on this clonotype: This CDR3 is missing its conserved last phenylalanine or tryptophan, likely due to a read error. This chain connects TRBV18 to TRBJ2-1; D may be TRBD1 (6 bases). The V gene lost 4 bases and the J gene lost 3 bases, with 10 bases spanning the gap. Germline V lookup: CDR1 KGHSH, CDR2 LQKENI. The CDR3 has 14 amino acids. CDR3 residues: CASSHRDIYNEQFS. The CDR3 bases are TGTGCCAGCTCACACCGGGACATCTACAATGAGCAGTTCTCC.

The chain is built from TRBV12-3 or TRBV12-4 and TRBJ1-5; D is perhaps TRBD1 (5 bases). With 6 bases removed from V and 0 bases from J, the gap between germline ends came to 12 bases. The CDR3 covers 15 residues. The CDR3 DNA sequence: TGTGCCAGCAGACGGGACGGAAATAGCAATCAGCCCCAGCATTTT. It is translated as CASRRDGNSNQPQHF.

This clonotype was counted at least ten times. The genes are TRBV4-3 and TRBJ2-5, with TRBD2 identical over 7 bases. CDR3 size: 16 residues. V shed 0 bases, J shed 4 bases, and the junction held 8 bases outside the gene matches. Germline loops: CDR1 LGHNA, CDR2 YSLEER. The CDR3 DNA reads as TGCGCCAGCAGCCAAGAATGGGTCGGCGGGGGAGAGACCCAGTACTTC. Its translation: CASSQEWVGGGETQYF.

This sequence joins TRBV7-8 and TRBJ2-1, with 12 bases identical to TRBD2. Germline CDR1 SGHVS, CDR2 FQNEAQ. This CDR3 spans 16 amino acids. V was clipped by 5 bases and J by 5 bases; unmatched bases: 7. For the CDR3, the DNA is TGTGCCAGCAGCAGACCTAGCGGGGGGGAAAACAATGAGCAGTTCTTC. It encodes CASSRPSGGENNEQFF.